This T cell receptor (beta chain) is drawn from a study of spatial heterogeneity in lung cancer (dated by TCRdb to about 2019). As for the study more broadly: Beta-chain transcripts were consistently detected in greater numbers than alpha-chain transcripts, which likely reflects a higher abundance of beta-chain transcripts. In the raw uncorrected reads, each unique combination of TCR and UMI appeared on average more than ten times. In non-small cell lung cancer, the study quantitatively compared TCR alpha and beta repertoires across several tumor regions, matched nontumor lung, and blood. The study linked features of the TCR repertoire to counts of nonsynonymous mutations, which were determined by whole-exome sequencing of tumor tissue. At surgery, some 200 tumor regions, 61 to 75 matched nontumor lung samples and 56 PBMC samples were TCR-sequenced for both alpha and beta chains. Study-wide conclusions, independent of this receptor: Ubiquitous expanded tumor TCRs were detected in blood more often at tumor resection than at routine follow-up. Additional single-cell paired TCR alpha and beta sequencing was considered necessary to confirm, at a functional level, the hypothesis that regional TCRs recognize regional mutations.

Ten or more counts support this clonotype. The antigen this receptor binds is unknown. No base-level quality is on record; no much larger clone is a single base apart. The sample's time point, from its label and the paper: sample taken at primary tumor resection. The donors were 65 to 85 patients from the lung TRACERx cohort who had early-stage, untreated non-small cell lung cancer. Whole RNA extracted from tumor and nontumor lung tissue, or from cryopreserved PBMC samples, was used for TCR sequencing without cell sorting. Only patients for whom sufficient RNA was available from at least two tumor regions were selected for TCR sequencing. Receptor libraries were prepared by 5' RACE. TCRdb lists the instrument as NextSeq 500. In the TCR library protocol, a unique molecular identifier was attached to each TCR cDNA molecule so that PCR and sequencing errors could be corrected. In the paper's pipeline: Decombinator tools were used for TCR identification, UMI-based error correction and CDR3 extraction. TCRs above a frequency of 2 per 1,000, corresponding to the top 1% of the tumor frequency distribution, were defined as expanded. Renyi diversity was calculated using the R vegan package after each repertoire was subsampled 100 times to 5,000 TCRs. To build CDR3 similarity networks, amino acid triplet string-kernel similarity was used, and CDR3s were connected when their pairwise similarity was above 0.82. The public sequencing data were trimmed at Q25 with fastp and processed into clonotypes with MiXCR by TCRdb, which kept only in-frame beta chains. All rows with the same CDR3 protein become a single entry with the most common DNA and genes. What appears here as the V and J calls and clone size reflects TCRdb's work, not the paper's. This sample holds some 20,000 distinct CDR3 sequences; around 3.2% were observed only once. The ten most abundant clones make up less than 35% of the sample.

V is reduced by 0 bases and J by 2 bases, leaving a spacing of 4 bases between them. Measured from the cysteine to the phenylalanine, the CDR3 is 13 residues long. The kept DNA is CDR3 alone, 39 bases in frame from the first base. Based on the germline V gene, the CDR1 and CDR2 sequences are KGHSH and LQKENI. The receptor chain draws on TRBV18 and TRBJ2-5, with the identity of the D gene unclear. The starting material was PBMCs, obtained at surgery. The receptor was derived from a female donor with early-stage non-small cell lung cancer. The DNA sequence reads TGTGCCAGCTCACCACCGGCACAAGAGACCCAGTACTTC. It translates as CASSPPAQETQYF.